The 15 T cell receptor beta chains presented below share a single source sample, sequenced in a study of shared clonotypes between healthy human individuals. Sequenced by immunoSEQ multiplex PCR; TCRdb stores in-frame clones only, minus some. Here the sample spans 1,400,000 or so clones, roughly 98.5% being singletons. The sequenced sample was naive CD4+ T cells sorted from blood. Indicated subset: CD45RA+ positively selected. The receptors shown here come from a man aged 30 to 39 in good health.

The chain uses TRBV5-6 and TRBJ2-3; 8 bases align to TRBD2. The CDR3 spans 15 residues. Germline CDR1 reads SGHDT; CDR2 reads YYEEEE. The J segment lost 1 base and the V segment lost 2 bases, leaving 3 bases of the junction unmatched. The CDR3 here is CASSLPGLGTDTQYF. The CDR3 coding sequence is TGTGCCAGCAGCTTACCGGGACTAGGCACAGATACGCAGTATTTT.

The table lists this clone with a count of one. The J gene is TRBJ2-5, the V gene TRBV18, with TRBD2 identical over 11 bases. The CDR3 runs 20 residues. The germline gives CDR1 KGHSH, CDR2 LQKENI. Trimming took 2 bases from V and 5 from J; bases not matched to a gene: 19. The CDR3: CASSPRPKLVLAGAVETQYF. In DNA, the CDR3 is TGTGCCAGCTCACCAAGGCCAAAACTCGTACTAGCGGGAGCGGTTGAGACCCAGTACTTC.

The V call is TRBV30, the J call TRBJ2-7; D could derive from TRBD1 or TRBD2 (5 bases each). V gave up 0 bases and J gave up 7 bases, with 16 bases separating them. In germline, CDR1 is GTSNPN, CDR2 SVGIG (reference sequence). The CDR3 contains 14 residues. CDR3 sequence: CAWSVRVGAPEQYF. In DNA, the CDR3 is TGTGCCTGGAGTGTACGTGTCGGGGCCCCTGAGCAGTACTTC.

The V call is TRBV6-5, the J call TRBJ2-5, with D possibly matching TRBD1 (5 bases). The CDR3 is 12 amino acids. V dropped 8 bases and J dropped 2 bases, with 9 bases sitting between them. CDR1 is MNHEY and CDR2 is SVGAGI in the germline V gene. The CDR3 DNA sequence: TGTGCCAGCGAAGGGGATCAAGAGACCCAGTACTTC. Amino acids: CASEGDQETQYF.

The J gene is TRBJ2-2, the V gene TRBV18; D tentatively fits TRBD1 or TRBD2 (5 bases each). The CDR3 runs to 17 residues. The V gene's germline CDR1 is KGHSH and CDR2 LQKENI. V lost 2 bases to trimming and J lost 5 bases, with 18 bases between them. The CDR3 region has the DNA TGTGCCAGCTCACCAGAGACTGCCGGGACGGATACCGGGGAGCTGTTTTTT. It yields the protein CASSPETAGTDTGELFF.

CDR3 bases: TGTGCCAGCAGCCAGATTGCAGGGGGGCTAGCGGGAGTTTTAGAGACCCAGTACTTC. Protein: CASSQIAGGLAGVLETQYF. The chain employs TRBV4-2 and TRBJ2-5, with 10 bases lining up with TRBD2. Germline V gene data show CDR1 as LGHNA and CDR2 as YNFKEQ. V lost 3 bases, J lost 4 bases, and 17 bases stayed unmatched. This CDR3 spans 19 amino acids.

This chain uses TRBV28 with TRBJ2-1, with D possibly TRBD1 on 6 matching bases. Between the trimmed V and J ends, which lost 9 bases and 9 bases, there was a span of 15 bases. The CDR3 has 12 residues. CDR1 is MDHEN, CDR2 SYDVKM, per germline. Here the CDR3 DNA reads TGTGCCAGTAGGACAGTCTCGGGTGAGCAGTTCTTC. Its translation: CASRTVSGEQFF.

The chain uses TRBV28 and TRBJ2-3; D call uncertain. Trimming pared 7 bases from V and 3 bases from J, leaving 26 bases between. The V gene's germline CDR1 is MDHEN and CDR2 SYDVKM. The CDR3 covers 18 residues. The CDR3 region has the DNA TGTGCCAGCAAGCTAGGGATTATCGGAGCTGTAGGAACAGATACGCAGTATTTT. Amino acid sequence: CASKLGIIGAVGTDTQYF.

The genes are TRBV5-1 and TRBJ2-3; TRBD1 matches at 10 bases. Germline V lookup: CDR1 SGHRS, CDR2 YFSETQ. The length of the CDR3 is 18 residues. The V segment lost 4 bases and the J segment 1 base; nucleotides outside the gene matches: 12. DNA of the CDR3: TGCGCCAGCAGCCCCGGGACAGGGGTATCTGAAGGCACAGATACGCAGTATTTT. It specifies CASSPGTGVSEGTDTQYF.

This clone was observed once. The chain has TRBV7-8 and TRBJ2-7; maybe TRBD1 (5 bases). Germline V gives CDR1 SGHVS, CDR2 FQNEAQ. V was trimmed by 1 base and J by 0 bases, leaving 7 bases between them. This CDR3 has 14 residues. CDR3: CASSLDRYSYEQYF. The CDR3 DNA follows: TGTGCCAGCAGCTTAGACAGGTACTCCTACGAGCAGTACTTC.

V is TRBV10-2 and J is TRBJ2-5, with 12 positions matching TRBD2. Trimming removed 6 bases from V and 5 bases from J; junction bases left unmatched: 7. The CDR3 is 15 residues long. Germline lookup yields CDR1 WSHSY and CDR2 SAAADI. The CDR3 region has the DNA TGCGCCAGCAGAGTCGGACTAGCGGGATGGGAGACCCAGTACTTC. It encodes CASRVGLAGWETQYF.

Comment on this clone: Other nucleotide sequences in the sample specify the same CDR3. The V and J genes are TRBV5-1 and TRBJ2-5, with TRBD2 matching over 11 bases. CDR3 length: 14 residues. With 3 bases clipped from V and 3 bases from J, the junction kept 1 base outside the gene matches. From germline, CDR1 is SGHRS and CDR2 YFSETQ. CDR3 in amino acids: CASSWGLAEETQYF. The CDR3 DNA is TGCGCCAGCAGCTGGGGACTAGCGGAAGAGACCCAGTACTTC.

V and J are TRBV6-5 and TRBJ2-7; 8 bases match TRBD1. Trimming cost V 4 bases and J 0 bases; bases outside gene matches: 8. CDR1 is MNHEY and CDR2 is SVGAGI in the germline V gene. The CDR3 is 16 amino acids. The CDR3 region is CASSSLSTGASYEQYF. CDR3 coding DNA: TGTGCCAGCAGTTCTCTTTCGACAGGGGCCTCCTACGAGCAGTACTTC.

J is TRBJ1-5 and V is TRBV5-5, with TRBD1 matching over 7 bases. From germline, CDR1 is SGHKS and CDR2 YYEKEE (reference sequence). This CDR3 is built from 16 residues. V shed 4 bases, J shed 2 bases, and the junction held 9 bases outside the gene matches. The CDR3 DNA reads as TGTGCCAGCAGCGATAGACAGGGCGAGGGCAATCAGCCCCAGCATTTT. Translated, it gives CASSDRQGEGNQPQHF.

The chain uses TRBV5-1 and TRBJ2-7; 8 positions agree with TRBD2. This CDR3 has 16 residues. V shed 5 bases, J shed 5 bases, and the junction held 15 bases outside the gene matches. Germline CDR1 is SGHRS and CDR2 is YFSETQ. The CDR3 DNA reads TGCGCCAGCAGTCGGATGGTAGGGACTAGTACCGACGAGCAGTACTTC. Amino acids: CASSRMVGTSTDEQYF. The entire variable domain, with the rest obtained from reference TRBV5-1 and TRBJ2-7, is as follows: KAGVTQTPRYLIKTRGQQVTLSCSPISGHRSVSWYQQTPGQGLQFLFEYFSETQRNKGNFPGRFSGRQFSNSRSEMNVSTLELGDSALYLCASSRMVGTSTDEQYFGPGTRLTVT.